At least ten counts were recorded for the clone carrying this T cell receptor (beta chain). Antigen: not known. This specimen belongs to a study of T cells in Graves' hyperthyroidism and ophthalmopathy. The CDR3 consists of 13 residues. V dropped 0 bases and J dropped 3 bases, with 5 bases sitting between them. The germline V gene encodes CDR1 SNHLY and CDR2 FYNNEI. Study-level results: A 13 V-J model separated ophthalmopathy from stable hyperthyroidism.

Using RNA transcripts as the source, TCR beta CDR3 regions were amplified. TCR CDR3 regions were first amplified by RT-PCR with HTBI primers. TCRdb called the multiplex PCR reads again in MiXCR, with one record for every CDR3 protein. Altogether more than 650,000 distinct CDR3 sequences are present, approximately 14% being singletons, with the ten largest covering roughly a tenth. A lack of ophthalmopathy progression within 18 months defined stable Graves' hyperthyroidism. Participants, patients aged 18 to 65, had newly diagnosed hyperthyroidism with a duration under 2 months. Clinical symptoms, serum thyroxine, TRAb, thyroid ultrasound and orbital computed tomography informed diagnoses.

This rearrangement joins TRBV2 to TRBJ1-1; D gene ambiguous. The source is a woman between 18 and 29 years old with Graves' hyperthyroidism. The sample was blood. The CDR3 bases are TGTGCCAGCAGTGAAGCCGCCTACACTGAAGCTTTCTTT. It encodes CASSEAAYTEAFF.